This is a list of T cell receptor beta chains from one sample in a study of regulatory T cells in long-lasting Graves disease. One entry per CDR3 protein, called by TCRdb with MiXCR from the multiplex PCR reads. Of hundreds of thousands of distinct CDR3 sequences listed, 20% to 25% were seen once; the top ten hold about 8.3%. Source: peripheral blood mononuclear cells (PBMCs), taken when the disease was refractory, from a patient treated with antithyroid drugs. Receptors were obtained from a female donor with Graves disease. The CDR3 runs from the conserved cysteine through the conserved F or W. A D gene is named only where the DNA matches it firmly. Expanded clones are given a class, and other clones once, few, many or no size at all.

V	J	size	D	CDR3	DNA
TRBV6-1	TRBJ2-2	.	.	CASRGTVNTGELFF	TGTGCCAGCAGAGGGACGGTGAACACCGGGGAGCTGTTTTTT
TRBV7-2	TRBJ2-2	few	TRBD2	CASSVPGLAENTGELFF	TGTGCCAGCAGCGTACCGGGACTAGCAGAAAACACCGGGGAGCTGTTTTTT
TRBV7-9	TRBJ2-7	many	.	CASSLGGSTYEQYF	TGTGCCAGCAGCTTAGGCGGGTCAACCTACGAGCAGTACTTC
TRBV7-8	TRBJ1-3	few	TRBD1	CASSLVGQGDTIYF	TGTGCCAGCAGCTTAGTGGGACAGGGAGACACCATATATTTT
TRBV6-1	TRBJ1-3	few	.	CASSDGAHGNTIYF	TGTGCCAGCAGTGATGGGGCTCACGGAAACACCATATATTTT
TRBV18	TRBJ1-6	few	TRBD1	CASSPATGVLSPLHF	TGTGCCAGCTCACCAGCGACAGGGGTTCTTTCACCCCTCCACTTT
TRBV3-1	TRBJ2-1	.	.	CASSQGILSYNEQFF	TGTGCCAGCAGCCAAGGAATCCTCTCCTACAATGAGCAGTTCTTC
TRBV28	TRBJ1-5	few	TRBD1	CASSLAGTGTRQPQHF	TGTGCCAGCAGTTTGGCCGGGACAGGGACGAGGCAGCCCCAGCATTTT
TRBV12-3/TRBV12-4	TRBJ1-4	many	.	CASSRATVEKLFF	TGTGCCAGCAGTAGGGCGACAGTCGAAAAACTGTTTTTT
TRBV12-3/TRBV12-4	TRBJ2-3	.	.	CASSPSNLQDTQYF	TGTGCCAGCAGCCCCTCAAACCTCCAAGATACGCAGTATTTT
TRBV19	TRBJ2-7	.	TRBD2	CASSTPTSGNSYEQYF	TGTGCCAGTAGTACACCGACTAGCGGAAACTCCTACGAGCAGTACTTC
TRBV30	TRBJ2-7	.	.	CAWGMGVEQYF	TGTGCCTGGGGAATGGGGGTCGAGCAGTACTTC
TRBV6-1	TRBJ1-2	few	TRBD1	CASSAAGGSNYGYTF	TGTGCCAGCAGTGCAGCAGGGGGGTCTAACTATGGCTACACCTTC
TRBV28	TRBJ1-4	many	.	CASRDGQLRLFF	TGTGCCAGCAGAGACGGGCAATTAAGGCTGTTTTTT
TRBV27	TRBJ2-7	many	.	CASSWQGGSEQYF	TGTGCCAGCAGTTGGCAGGGGGGAAGTGAGCAGTACTTC
TRBV28	TRBJ2-7	many	.	CASSFPRTEAHEQYF	TGTGCCAGCAGTTTCCCCCGGACGGAGGCCCACGAGCAGTACTTC
TRBV20-1	TRBJ2-7	.	TRBD1	CSAPDPGTVSYEQYF	TGCAGTGCTCCCGACCCCGGGACAGTTAGCTACGAGCAGTACTTC
TRBV20-1	TRBJ2-5	.	TRBD2	CSARDWGLAGSQETQYF	TGCAGTGCTAGAGATTGGGGACTAGCGGGATCCCAAGAGACCCAGTACTTC
TRBV29-1	TRBJ2-4	.	.	CSGRDFRGGKNIQYF	TGCAGCGGCAGGGACTTCCGCGGAGGAAAAAACATTCAGTACTTC
TRBV28	TRBJ2-2	.	.	CASILKTGELFF	TGTGCCAGCATTTTAAAAACCGGGGAGCTGTTTTTT
TRBV7-3	TRBJ2-2	.	TRBD1	CASSLNPGQHQELFF	TGTGCCAGCAGCTTAAACCCGGGACAGCACCAGGAGCTGTTTTTT
TRBV28	TRBJ2-7	many	.	CASGPGKAYEQYF	TGTGCCAGCGGGCCGGGGAAGGCCTACGAGCAGTACTTC
TRBV24-1	TRBJ2-5	many	TRBD1	CATSGERQGKGETQYF	TGTGCCACCAGCGGAGAACGACAGGGGAAGGGAGAGACCCAGTACTTC
TRBV20-1	TRBJ2-7	many	.	CSARGLSSYEQYF	TGCAGTGCTAGAGGACTGAGCTCCTACGAGCAGTACTTC
TRBV9	TRBJ1-1	few	.	CASSVGDRDTEAFF	TGTGCCAGCAGCGTCGGAGACAGAGACACTGAAGCTTTCTTT
TRBV18	TRBJ1-1	.	.	CASSPGQPFLGEAFF	TGTGCCAGCTCACCGGGTCAGCCTTTCCTGGGTGAAGCTTTCTTT
TRBV11-3	TRBJ2-2	few	TRBD1	CASSFLSGTGNTGELFF	TGTGCCAGCAGCTTCTTATCCGGGACAGGGAACACCGGGGAGCTGTTTTTT
TRBV6-2/TRBV6-3	TRBJ1-2	.	TRBD1	CASSYSSDRESHGYTF	TGTGCCAGCAGTTACTCCTCGGACAGGGAGTCCCATGGCTACACCTTC
TRBV5-1	TRBJ2-5	few	TRBD2	CASSVTSGSGETQYF	TGCGCCAGCAGCGTGACTAGCGGGAGTGGGGAGACCCAGTACTTC
TRBV5-1	TRBJ2-7	few	TRBD1	CASSTGQGNYEQYF	TGCGCCAGCAGCACGGGACAGGGGAACTACGAGCAGTACTTC
TRBV6-5	TRBJ2-5	few	.	CASSWGGRLGETQYF	TGTGCCAGCAGTTGGGGTGGGAGGTTAGGAGAGACCCAGTACTTC
TRBV5-1	TRBJ2-5	few	.	CASSLAGQQETQYF	TGCGCCAGCAGCTTGGCCGGGCAGCAAGAGACCCAGTACTTC
TRBV20-1	TRBJ2-7	.	TRBD1	CSARDGPTGFYEQYF	TGCAGTGCTAGAGATGGTCCGACAGGGTTCTACGAGCAGTACTTC
TRBV20-1	TRBJ2-6	few	.	CSASRRFSGANVLTF	TGCAGTGCTAGCCGGAGATTCTCTGGGGCCAACGTCCTGACTTTC
TRBV11-2	TRBJ2-1	few	.	CASSLDRAPINEQFF	TGTGCCAGCAGCTTAGATCGGGCGCCAATCAACGAGCAGTTCTTC
TRBV10-3	TRBJ1-2	many	TRBD1	CAISVPGQGNYGYTF	TGTGCCATCAGTGTCCCGGGACAGGGGAACTATGGCTACACCTTC
TRBV5-1	TRBJ1-5	.	.	CASSPHPGYNQPQHF	TGCGCCAGCAGCCCACATCCAGGGTACAATCAGCCCCAGCATTTT
TRBV24-1	TRBJ2-2	few	TRBD2	CATSDLRSGRATGELFF	TGTGCCACCAGTGATTTGCGTAGCGGGAGGGCCACCGGGGAGCTGTTTTTT
TRBV28	TRBJ2-6	many	.	CASSQHSGANVLTF	TGTGCCAGCAGTCAACACTCTGGGGCCAACGTCCTGACTTTC
TRBV6-2/TRBV6-3	TRBJ2-4	.	.	CASSPGTDGKNIQYF	TGTGCCAGCAGTCCGGGGACGGACGGCAAAAACATTCAGTACTTC
TRBV7-2	TRBJ2-1	.	TRBD2	CASTIPGGMNEQFF	TGTGCCAGCACCATACCGGGAGGGATGAATGAGCAGTTCTTC
TRBV27	TRBJ1-1	few	.	CASSRGGRNEAFF	TGTGCCAGCAGTAGGGGGGGGCGAAACGAAGCTTTCTTT
TRBV29-1	TRBJ1-1	.	.	CSVDRTEAFF	TGCAGCGTTGACAGAACTGAAGCTTTCTTT
TRBV5-5	TRBJ1-5	few	.	CASSKTGTSSNQPQHF	TGTGCCAGCAGCAAAACCGGGACATCCAGCAATCAGCCCCAGCATTTT
TRBV10-3	TRBJ2-7	.	TRBD1	CAISAGGLSYEQYF	TGTGCCATCAGTGCAGGGGGCTTGTCCTACGAGCAGTACTTC
TRBV6-2/TRBV6-3	TRBJ1-1	many	TRBD1	CASRGQENTEAFF	TGTGCCAGCAGAGGACAGGAGAACACTGAAGCTTTCTTT
TRBV7-3	TRBJ2-7	few	.	CASSPNGGEQYF	TGTGCCAGCAGCCCAAATGGGGGCGAGCAGTACTTC
TRBV4-3	TRBJ2-7	few	.	CASSQENGPYEQYF	TGCGCCAGCAGCCAAGAGAACGGTCCCTACGAGCAGTACTTC
TRBV12-3/TRBV12-4	TRBJ1-6	few	.	CASRIPWGFWSYNSPLHF	TGTGCCAGCAGGATCCCCTGGGGGTTTTGGTCCTATAATTCACCCCTCCACTTT
TRBV20-1	TRBJ1-6	.	TRBD1	CSARQGLSYNSPLHF	TGCAGTGCCCGACAGGGACTTTCTTATAATTCACCCCTCCACTTT